This T cell receptor beta chain came from a study of T cell repertoires in cytomegalovirus infection. MiXCR was run by TCRdb on the reads, yielding one entry per CDR3 protein. The table includes some 310,000 distinct CDR3 sequences, about 25% detected once. This clonotype has ten or more counts. Its antigen remains unidentified. With 4 bases removed from V and 3 bases from J, the gap between germline ends came to 10 bases. The length of the CDR3 is 14 residues. CDR1 SGHTA and CDR2 FQGNSA come from the germline V gene. The sequencing used cultured PBMCs, collected from culture after CMV antigen stimulation. The chain links TRBV7-2 to TRBJ1-5; the D gene is possibly TRBD1 (5 bases). The sequence derives from a human donor in good health (CMV status not recorded). Some clones in this sample may be carry-over from other donors' samples. CDR3 protein: CASSWGLNNQPQHF. In DNA, the CDR3 is TGTGCCAGCAGCTGGGGACTGAACAATCAGCCCCAGCATTTT. Full variable domain (missing parts from reference TRBV7-2 and TRBJ1-5): GAGVSQSPSNKVTEKGKDVELRCDPISGHTALYWYRQSLGQGLEFLIYFQGNSAPDKSGLPSDRFSAERTGGSVSTLTIQRTQQEDSAVYLCASSWGLNNQPQHFGDGTRLSIL.